The next 4 T cell receptor beta chains were all read from a single sample in a study of T-cell reconstitution after alpha-beta-depleted transplantation in children. During its preparation, the TCRbeta library received unique molecular identifiers. TCRdb itself ran the PCR reads through MiXCR, one entry per CDR3 protein. The sample consists of 330,000 or so distinct CDR3 sequences, roughly 9.1% of them appearing once. The input for sequencing was PBMCs, taken before TCRalphabeta/CD19-depleted stem cell transplant. The receptors were sampled from a boy less than two years old with acute myeloid leukemia, due to receive a stem cell transplant.

This clonotype was observed many times. The rearrangement joins TRBV10-3 to TRBJ2-7; TRBD1 is a possible D gene (8 bases). Germline CDR1 reads ENHRY; CDR2 reads SYGVKD. Between the trimmed V and J ends, which lost 6 bases and 5 bases, there was a span of 14 bases. The CDR3 has 13 amino acids. Here the CDR3 DNA reads TGTGCCATCAGGGACAGGGAGGGCGACGAGCAGTACTTC. It yields the protein CAIRDREGDEQYF.

This clonotype was recorded many times. The rearrangement joins TRBV3-1 to TRBJ1-1; D is uncertain. Germline V gives CDR1 LGHDT, CDR2 YNNKEL (reference sequence). The CDR3 has 14 amino acids. The V and J ends lost 4 bases and 0 bases respectively, with 9 bases between them. CDR3 loop: CASSPGVLNTEAFF. For the CDR3, the DNA is TGTGCCAGCAGCCCTGGGGTCTTGAACACTGAAGCTTTCTTT.

The chain couples TRBV9 to TRBJ1-6; TRBD1 matches 11 bases. V was pared by 2 bases and J by 7 bases, with 2 bases of the junction left unmatched. The CDR3 runs to 15 residues. CDR1 and CDR2 from the germline V gene are SGDLS and YYNGEE. As DNA, the CDR3 is TGTGCCAGCAGCGTGGGGACAGGGGGGAATTCACCCCTCCACTTT. Translating it yields CASSVGTGGNSPLHF.

This clonotype was seen ten or more times. This chain joins TRBV6-5 and TRBJ1-4; 9 positions match TRBD1. Germline trimming cut 2 bases from V and 8 bases from J; bases unmatched to any gene: 3. Germline CDR1 and CDR2: MNHEY and SVGAGI. This CDR3 spans 14 amino acids. CDR3 in amino acids: CASSYGQGKEKLFF. The CDR3 DNA is TGTGCCAGCAGTTACGGACAGGGGAAAGAAAAACTGTTTTTT.